This T cell receptor beta chain was profiled in a study of T cells after yellow fever vaccination. About the research overall: Fractions of limited cellularity were prepared by means of SMART-Seq v4 Ultra Low Input.

Comment on this clonotype: Its specificity is not known. The limits of the CDR3 on the DNA are not certain, so only TCRdb's listed CDR3 is given.

TCR cDNA was made by 5'RACE template switching, adding a universal primer site and UMIs. TCRdb re-analysed the 5' RACE reads in MiXCR, keeping a single row per CDR3 protein. The table records about 370,000 distinct CDR3 sequences, about 9.9% of them present only once. Counting both end residues, the CDR3 totals 16 amino acids. General study results and limits: High-abundance clonotypes from the bulk population could contaminate FACS-sorted repertoires. Booster samples showed a return of most primary-vaccination clones (roughly 96% CD4, 80% to 90% CD8).

Source: PBMCs, taken on the day of the first yellow fever vaccination. This receptor was taken from a young man who received the YFV17D yellow fever vaccine. J is TRBJ1-1 and V is TRBV12-3 or TRBV12-4; TRBD1 is taken as the D call from the table, unchecked against the DNA. The CDR3 is CASSFSVLAQGSEAFF.